This TCR beta chain came from a study of T cell responses to AZD1222 COVID-19 vaccine. Overall study results and limits: Per reports, nearly half of all spike-specific TCRs target regions that are unmutated in variants.

In the case of this clone: Its antigen is undetermined.

Libraries were prepared by immunoSEQ multiplex PCR; TCRdb keeps only in-frame clonotypes and omits some of them. The table shows some 180,000 clones, with around 89% occurring only once. This TCR derives from an adult in good health. The material sequenced was peripheral blood, taken on day 0 of AZD1222 vaccination.

The CDR3 is CATSDPTTNTEAFF. CDR3 in DNA: TGTGCCACCAGTGACCCGACAACGAACACTGAAGCTTTCTTT. The chain recombines TRBV24-1 with TRBJ1-1; D unclear. V gave up 4 bases and J gave up 1 base, with 9 bases separating them. This CDR3 comprises 14 residues. Germline values: CDR1 KGHDR, CDR2 SFDVKD.